The rows below give T cell receptor beta chains drawn from one sample of a study of shared clonotypes between healthy human individuals. Libraries were prepared by immunoSEQ multiplex PCR; TCRdb keeps only in-frame clonotypes and omits some of them. The sample consists of approximately 1,000,000 clones, around three quarters of them appearing once. Sequenced input: memory CD4+ T cells from PBMCs. Source of these receptors: a man between 18 and 35 years old in good health. Some clones in this sample may be carry-over from other donors' samples. CDR3s include the opening cysteine and the closing phenylalanine or tryptophan. The D gene is left open where the match is weak. Some rows mark clone size as missing; the rest say once, few, many or name a class of expanded clone.

NA,TRBJ2-7,19,TRBV11-2,TRBD2,TGTGCCAGCAGCTTATTACGGGGGACTAGCGCCCACAGCTCCTACGAGCAGTACTTC,CASSLLRGTSAHSSYEQYF
NA,TRBJ2-3,16,TRBV7-9,NA,TGTGCCAGCAGCGGGGATGGGCGGGGCGGCACAGATACGCAGTATTTT,CASSGDGRGGTDTQYF
NA,TRBJ2-7,13,TRBV2,TRBD1,TGTGCCAGCTGCGAGGACAGGGATTACGAGCAGTACTTC,CASCEDRDYEQYF
NA,TRBJ2-7,12,TRBV6-5,TRBD2,TGTGCCAGCAGTACTAGCGGGAACAAGCAGTACTTC,CASSTSGNKQYF
NA,TRBJ2-2,15,TRBV2,NA,TGTGCCAGCAAAGGAAGGCCAGGGGTGACCGGGGAGCTGTTTTTT,CASKGRPGVTGELFF
few,TRBJ2-1,15,TRBV7-8,NA,TGTGCCAGCAGTATTAGGTGGGGGGAGGACAATGAGCAGTTCTTC,CASSIRWGEDNEQFF
NA,TRBJ2-3,14,TRBV11-3,NA,TGTGCCAGCAGCTTAGGGGGGGAGCCAGATACGCAGTATTTT,CASSLGGEPDTQYF
NA,TRBJ2-3,12,TRBV29-1,NA,TGCAGCGGGGGGTGGACCACAGATACGCAGTATTTT,CSGGWTTDTQYF
NA,TRBJ1-4,18,TRBV6-7,TRBD1,TGTGCCAGCAGTTACCCACGGACAGGGGGCGCAATTAATGAAAAACTGTTTTTT,CASSYPRTGGAINEKLFF
NA,TRBJ2-2,16,TRBV18,TRBD2,TGTGCCAGCTCACTTTATACTAGCGGGAACACCGGGGAGCTGTTTTTT,CASSLYTSGNTGELFF
NA,TRBJ2-2,16,TRBV7-2,TRBD2,TGTGCCAGCAGCTCTAGACTAGCGGGAGTTACCGGGGAGCTGTTTTTT,CASSSRLAGVTGELFF
NA,TRBJ2-1,11,TRBV30,TRBD2,TGTGCCTGGAGCACGGGAGGCCCGCAGTTCTTC,CAWSTGGPQFF
NA,TRBJ1-2,15,TRBV13,NA,TGTGCCAGCAGCTTAACACAGGGCCGAAACTATGGCTACACCTTC,CASSLTQGRNYGYTF
once,TRBJ1-1,14,TRBV5-1,TRBD1,TGCGCCAGCAGCTCCACAGGGGCGGGCACTGAAGCTTTCTTT,CASSSTGAGTEAFF
NA,TRBJ1-5,17,TRBV7-2,TRBD1,TGTGCCAGCACCGAGGGACAGGGAGTTTATAGCAATCAGCCCCAGCATTTT,CASTEGQGVYSNQPQHF
NA,TRBJ2-1,13,TRBV2,NA,TGTGCCAGCAGTGTCTCCAGGGTCACCGAGCAGTTCTTC,CASSVSRVTEQFF
NA,TRBJ1-2,14,TRBV5-1,NA,TGCGCCAGCAGCGTATTACAGGGAGCGGATGGCTACACCTTC,CASSVLQGADGYTF
NA,TRBJ2-2,18,TRBV6-1,TRBD2,TGTGCCAGCAGTGTTTTAATAGCGGGAGGTACGAACACCGGGGAGCTGTTTTTT,CASSVLIAGGTNTGELFF
NA,TRBJ2-2,15,TRBV10-3,NA,TGTGCCATCAGTGACCTGGGACCGAACACCGGGGAGCTGTTTTTT,CAISDLGPNTGELFF
NA,TRBJ2-2,15,TRBV7-2,NA,TGTGCCAGCAGCGAGGGACTCCTGAACACCGGGGAGCTGTTTTTT,CASSEGLLNTGELFF
NA,TRBJ1-1,14,TRBV7-9,NA,TGTGCCAGCAGCTTAGGTAGGCAGGGCACTGAAGCTTTCTTT,CASSLGRQGTEAFF
NA,TRBJ1-4,14,TRBV6-6,NA,TGTGCCAGCAGCTCGCGGACAGACTCGGGCCCGGAAGCTTTT,CASSSRTDSGPEAF
NA,TRBJ2-3,14,TRBV9,TRBD1,TGTGCCAGCAGCGTCCAACGACAGGGGGATACGCAGTATTTT,CASSVQRQGDTQYF
NA,TRBJ2-7,14,TRBV5-4,TRBD2,TGTGCCAGCAGCTTGACTAGCGGGAGGGACGGGCAGTACTTC,CASSLTSGRDGQYF
few,TRBJ1-5,14,TRBV2,NA,TGTGCCAGCAGTGAAGGGGGAAGCAATCAGCCCCAGCATTTT,CASSEGGSNQPQHF
once,TRBJ2-3,18,TRBV7-2,TRBD2,TGTGCCAGCAGTCCGATTACTAGCGGGAGGGCGGGCACAGATACGCAGTATTTT,CASSPITSGRAGTDTQYF
NA,TRBJ1-2,16,TRBV6-5,NA,TGTGCCAGCAGTTACAGTGGAGACCGACAAAGCGGAGGCTACACCTTC,CASSYSGDRQSGGYTF
NA,TRBJ2-7,15,TRBV28,TRBD2,TGTGCCAGCACCCGCCCGACTAGCGGAGCTTACGAGCAGTACTTC,CASTRPTSGAYEQYF
NA,TRBJ2-1,15,TRBV7-2,NA,TGTGCCAGCAGCTTAGAGTCGGACTACTACAATGAGCAGTTCTTC,CASSLESDYYNEQFF
NA,TRBJ2-3,13,TRBV29-1,TRBD1,TGCAGCGCAGGGGACAGACGCACAGATACGCAGTATTTT,CSAGDRRTDTQYF
NA,TRBJ1-4,16,TRBV18,NA,TGTGCCAGCTCACCACAGGTTCGGCAGGGAGGTGAAAAACTGTTTTTT,CASSPQVRQGGEKLFF
NA,TRBJ1-1,15,TRBV5-1,NA,TGCGCCAGCAGCTTGGCCGGGCGCGGGGACACTGAAGCTTTCTTT,CASSLAGRGDTEAFF
NA,TRBJ2-2,14,TRBV5-1,NA,TGCGCCAGCAGCTTAGACAGGAACACCGGGGAGCTGTTTTTT,CASSLDRNTGELFF
NA,TRBJ1-2,15,TRBV5-4,NA,TGTGCCAGCAGTGGGGGGGCACTGTCTAACTATGGCTACACCTTC,CASSGGALSNYGYTF
NA,TRBJ2-7,12,TRBV7-2,TRBD1,TGTGCCAGCAGCTTAGGGACAGGAGAGCAGTACTTC,CASSLGTGEQYF
NA,TRBJ2-2,15,TRBV19,NA,TGTGCCAGTAAGACAGGATCCGCGAACACCGGGGAGCTGTTTTTT,CASKTGSANTGELFF
NA,TRBJ2-1,14,TRBV2,TRBD1,TGTGCCAGCAGGTTAGGGACAGGGGGCGATGAGCAGTTCTTC,CASRLGTGGDEQFF
NA,TRBJ2-1,13,TRBV7-8,NA,TGTGCCAGCAGCTTAGGATGGAACAATGAGCAGTTCTTC,CASSLGWNNEQFF
NA,TRBJ2-2,15,TRBV2,TRBD2,TGTGCCAGCAGTGAGGCGGGAGGGAAGGCCGGGGAGCTGTTTTTT,CASSEAGGKAGELFF
many,TRBJ2-5,13,TRBV28,NA,TGTGCCAGCAGTTTTCGTGAGGGAGAGACCCAGTACTTC,CASSFREGETQYF
NA,TRBJ2-1,14,TRBV2,TRBD2,TGTGCCAGCAGGCGGACTAGCGGGACCAATGAGCAGTTCTTC,CASRRTSGTNEQFF
NA,TRBJ2-5,16,TRBV7-8,TRBD2,TGTGCCAGCAGCTTAGCGATCTCTAGCGGGAGCCAGACCCAGTACTTC,CASSLAISSGSQTQYF